The rows below give T cell receptor beta chains drawn from one sample of a study of control samples from healthy donors and cancer patients. Sequenced by immunoSEQ multiplex PCR; TCRdb stores in-frame clones only, minus some. The sample consists of under 200,000 clones, roughly 94% of them appearing once. The sequencing input was PBMCs. The source is a man aged 60 to 69 with colorectal cancer. Each CDR3 is given with its conserved first and last residue. D genes are given only for firm matches. Rows give clone size only sometimes, using once, few, many, or a class for an expanded clone.

j_call clone_size v_call d_call cdr3_nt cdr3_aa
TRBJ2-3 . TRBV6-2/TRBV6-3 . TGTGCCAGCAGTACATGGACAGTGACCCCCACAGATACGCAGTATTTT CASSTWTVTPTDTQYF
TRBJ1-2 . TRBV11-2 . TGTGCCAGCAGCGTGGGGGACGGGTACTATGGCTACACCTTC CASSVGDGYYGYTF
TRBJ2-5 . TRBV2 . TGTGCCCAACGGGGCCAAGAGACCCAGTACTTC CAQRGQETQYF
TRBJ1-1 once TRBV19 . TGTGCCAGTAGCAAAACGCCCGCGGTTATGAACACTGAAGCTTTCTTT CASSKTPAVMNTEAFF
TRBJ1-2 . TRBV3-1/TRBV3-2 . TGTGCCAGCAGCCAAGAGGCCCCATTCTCGATTAACTATGGCTACACCTTC CASSQEAPFSINYGYTF
TRBJ1-1 . TRBV7-9 . TGTGCCAGCAGCTTATTGGGACCGAACACTGAAGCTTTCTTT CASSLLGPNTEAFF
TRBJ1-1 . TRBV9 . TGTGCCAGCAGCGTAGATAAGGGAGCGTTTGAAGCTTTCTTT CASSVDKGAFEAFF
TRBJ1-1 . TRBV30 TRBD1 TGTGCCTGGAGTCCGTTGACAGGGGGCTGGACTGAAGCTTTCTTT CAWSPLTGGWTEAFF
TRBJ1-5 few TRBV4-1 TRBD1 TGCGCCAGCAGCCACAGGGGGAGCAATCAGCCCCAGCATTTT CASSHRGSNQPQHF
TRBJ2-2 . TRBV4-1 TRBD2 TGCGCCAGCAGCCAAGATGCCAGCGGGGCTCGGAGAGGGGAGCTGTTTTTT CASSQDASGARRGELFF
TRBJ1-4 . TRBV19 TRBD1 TGTGCCAGCTCGAAGGAGACAGGGGGCTCTGAAAAACTGTTTTTT CASSKETGGSEKLFF
TRBJ1-2 . TRBV6-5 . TGTGCCAGCACCAGGGGTGTTAACTATGGCTACACCTTC CASTRGVNYGYTF
TRBJ2-6 . TRBV3-1/TRBV3-2 . TGTGCCAGCAGCCAGGGTTCTGGGGCCAACGTCCTGACTTTC CASSQGSGANVLTF
TRBJ2-2 once TRBV5-4 TRBD2 TGTGCCAGCAGCTTGGTAGCGGGGGGGAACACCGGGGAGCTGTTTTTT CASSLVAGGNTGELFF
TRBJ1-1 . TRBV7-9 . TGTGCCAGCAGCTTAGGGAGCACTGAAGCTTTCTTT CASSLGSTEAFF
TRBJ1-2 . TRBV27 TRBD1 TGTGCCAGCAGTTTATCGACAGGGTCAGGCTACACCTTC CASSLSTGSGYTF
TRBJ1-1 . TRBV18 . TGTGCCAGCTCCACAATGGATGGAGACACTGAAGCTTTCTTT CASSTMDGDTEAFF
TRBJ1-6 . TRBV28 TRBD1 TGTGCCAGCAGTCCCAAGGACAGGGGGCATTCACCCCTCCACTTT CASSPKDRGHSPLHF
TRBJ2-7 once TRBV3-1/TRBV3-2 . TGTGCCAGCAGCCAGGTACAGGGCGGCCCCTACGAGCAGTACTTC CASSQVQGGPYEQYF
TRBJ2-7 once TRBV27 . TGTGCCAGCAGTCCGAGAGCCGGTGCTTACGAGCAGTACTTC CASSPRAGAYEQYF
TRBJ1-6 . TRBV4-1 . TGCGCCAGCAGCCAAGACCGGACTTATTCACCCCTCCACTTT CASSQDRTYSPLHF
TRBJ2-5 once TRBV10-1 . TGCGCCAGCATCCTACCCCGCCAAAGAGAGACCCAGTACTTC CASILPRQRETQYF
TRBJ1-1 . TRBV4-2 TRBD1 TGTGCCAGCAGCCAGGTGGACAGGGAGAACACTGAAGCTTTCTTT CASSQVDRENTEAFF
TRBJ2-2 few TRBV9 TRBD1 TGTGCCAGCAGCGCCGGACAGGGGGCGAACACCGGGGAGCTGTTTTTT CASSAGQGANTGELFF
TRBJ1-2 . TRBV29-1 . TGCAGCGTTGTCCGGGACACAGATAACTATGGCTACACCTTC CSVVRDTDNYGYTF
TRBJ2-3 . TRBV18 . TGTGCCAGCTCACCCCTCGGGGGCGCAACAGATACGCAGTATTTT CASSPLGGATDTQYF
TRBJ2-5 . TRBV12-3/TRBV12-4 . TGTGCCAGCAGCCGGGACACCCCGGAGACCCAGTACTTC CASSRDTPETQYF
TRBJ1-5 . TRBV19 TRBD1 TGTGCCAGTAGTATGCAACAGGGGGGAGCAGCCCAGCATTTT CASSMQQGGAAQHF
TRBJ1-4 . TRBV3-1/TRBV3-2 . TGTGCCAGCAGCCAAGGGAATGCGGCTGGGGGTAAACTGTTTTTT CASSQGNAAGGKLFF
TRBJ1-3 . TRBV7-9 . TGTGCCAGCAGCGTGGAGGCTGGAGACACCATATATTTT CASSVEAGDTIYF
TRBJ1-5 . TRBV3-1/TRBV3-2 TRBD1 TGTGCCAGCAGCCCACAGGGGGATCAGCCCCAGCATTTT CASSPQGDQPQHF
TRBJ1-6 . TRBV5-1 . TGCGCCAGCAGCTTGGGCTCCTATAATTCACCCCTCCACTTT CASSLGSYNSPLHF
TRBJ1-3 . TRBV27 . TGTGCCAGCAGGGGATACACTGGGGACACCATATATTTT CASRGYTGDTIYF
TRBJ2-3 . TRBV7-9 . TGTGCCAGCACCACGGGACAAATGGGTGGGACAGATACGCAGTATTTT CASTTGQMGGTDTQYF
TRBJ1-3 . TRBV19 TRBD1 TGTGCCAGTAGTAGGGACAGCCTCGCCTCTGGAAACACCATATATTTT CASSRDSLASGNTIYF
TRBJ2-2 . TRBV10-2 TRBD1 TGCGCCAGCAGTGATCCCGGGACAGGGGGTATCGCCGGGGAGCTGTTTTTT CASSDPGTGGIAGELFF
TRBJ2-3 . TRBV29-1 TRBD1 TGCAGCGTTGAACAGGGGGCGGGCACAGATACGCAGTATTTT CSVEQGAGTDTQYF
TRBJ1-4 . TRBV6-2/TRBV6-3 . TGTGCCAGCAGCCGACTGAATGAAAAACTGTTTTTT CASSRLNEKLFF
TRBJ1-2 . TRBV9 TRBD1 TGTGCCAGCAGCGCCAGCTCCGGGACAGGGGCCTATGGCTACACCTTC CASSASSGTGAYGYTF
TRBJ2-5 once TRBV19 . TGTGCCAGTAGTGACAACCAAGAGACCCAGTACTTC CASSDNQETQYF
TRBJ1-1 once TRBV27 . TGTGCCAGCAGTTTAAACAGGAACACTGAAGCTTTCTTT CASSLNRNTEAFF
TRBJ2-7 . TRBV5-6 . TGTGCCAGCAGCCTCGGACAGTTACAGTACTTC CASSLGQLQYF
TRBJ2-1 . TRBV20-1 TRBD2 TGCAGTGCTAGTGGCGGCGGGGGGGGAAATGAGCAGTTCTTC CSASGGGGGNEQFF
TRBJ1-2 . TRBV10-2 TRBD1 TGCGCCAGCAGCTCTTTTGCGACAGGGGGAGGTGGCTACACCTTC CASSSFATGGGGYTF